This T cell receptor delta chain originates from a study of DNA immune sequencing with unique molecular identifiers (dated by TCRdb to 2018 to 2021). About the full investigation: Immunomagnetic cell separation was used to enrich gammadelta T cells from buffy coats, and the genomic DNA of the enriched gammadelta T cells was then sequenced. Fluorescence-activated cell sorting was used to enrich gammadelta T cells from PBMC of some ten healthy individuals. Validation of the method was performed on synthetic reference molecules and on blood samples from healthy individuals. For the enriched versus non-enriched comparison, around 98 ng enriched gammadelta T-cell DNA and approximately 1 ug non-enriched PBMC DNA were sequenced. An ultrasensitive DNA-based TRD repertoire sequencing method using PCR-introduced unique molecular identifiers was developed and validated in the study. All donors were healthy people, and roughly nine of the donors were profiled using sorted gammadelta T cells from peripheral blood. The paper's findings and limits, for the study overall: Novel TRD sequences not targeted by the primers cannot be detected with the primer-based approach. Variation in TRD repertoire diversity was observed between healthy donors, with several donors found to be highly oligoclonal, in that the top 5 clonotypes exceeded half of productive molecules.

This clone was picked up many times. The target of this receptor is not known. Base qualities were left out, and no much larger clone turns up one base away. Receptor libraries were prepared by multiplex PCR. A 32-plex assay, with primers for all 8 TRDV and 4 TRDJ genes spanning the CDR3, was used to amplify the genomic DNA. During 2 to 3 cycles of barcoding PCR, a 12-nucleotide UMI was attached, and a second PCR using Illumina adapter primers followed. AMPure XP beads were used for library purification, and library quality was checked on a Fragment Analyzer with the HS NGS Fragment kit. The sequencing was run with an Illumina MiniSeq mid-output kit, including roughly 19% PhiX, and 150 cycles of paired-end reads. The authors' pipeline ran thus. Reads were processed with MIGEC version 1.2.9 to group reads by UMI and build error-corrected consensus sequences. For post-processing, modified scripts from VDJtools version 1.2.1 were used together with the tcR R package. TCRdb processed the public reads again with the CATT caller, after which rows with matching DNA were combined. TCRdb, not the original authors, processed these V and J calls. The sample table lists approximately 2,500 delta-chain clones, more than 7% of them with a count of one. The ten largest account for roughly half of the sample.

The sequence was obtained from a human donor in good health. What was sequenced was gamma-delta T cells enriched from blood buffy coat, or unenriched PBMCs (not recorded which).

The CDR3 has the sequence CALGELAWLKPGGLSPWYTDKLIF. DNA sequence: TGTGCTCTTGGGGAACTAGCGTGGCTAAAGCCCGGGGGATTGTCCCCCTGGTACACCGATAAACTCATCTTT. This sequence uses TRDV1 and TRDJ1, with TRDD3 identical over 7 junction bases. The J gene is absent in TCRdb and was assigned here via DNA matching to germline. The germline V and J ends show losses of 0 bases and 0 bases respectively, and no gene match explains 28 bases of the junction. The CDR3 runs 24 residues from the cysteine to the phenylalanine. Only the CDR3 region is kept as DNA, spanning 72 bases read in frame from base 1. Per the germline V gene, TSWWSYY is the CDR1 and QGS is the CDR2.